This T cell receptor beta chain was sequenced during a study of shared clonotypes between healthy human individuals. Findings and caveats of the study: Tissue TCR repertoires likely differ from these blood-only repertoires. Estimated richness was generally greater in naive than memory subsets.

V was trimmed by 2 bases and J by 3 bases, leaving 8 bases between them. Germline V gene sequence: CDR1 MNHNY, CDR2 SVGAGI (reference sequence). This CDR3 region has 13 residues. Regarding this clone: Its antigen is undetermined.

Each subset's genomic DNA was split evenly across several immunoSEQ plates. Each PCR replicate from the sorted subsets contained 150 to 250 ng DNA, which is roughly 33,000 T cell genomes. Sequencing was performed with immunoSEQ multiplex PCR; in TCRdb, only in-frame clones are kept and a portion is missing. The sample has roughly 850,000 clones, about 96% seen once; the top ten hold over 0.2%. Only CD45RO-negative cells positively selected for CCR7 counted as naive CD8 cells, so terminally differentiated effector memory CD45RA+ cells were excluded. The sequencing input was naive CD8+ T cells sorted from blood. The chain joins TRBV6-6 to TRBJ2-7; the D is unclear. This TCR came from a man aged 25-45 years in good health. CDR3 residues: CASSYEVIYEQYF. In DNA form, the CDR3 reads TGTGCCAGCAGTTACGAAGTTATCTACGAGCAGTACTTC.